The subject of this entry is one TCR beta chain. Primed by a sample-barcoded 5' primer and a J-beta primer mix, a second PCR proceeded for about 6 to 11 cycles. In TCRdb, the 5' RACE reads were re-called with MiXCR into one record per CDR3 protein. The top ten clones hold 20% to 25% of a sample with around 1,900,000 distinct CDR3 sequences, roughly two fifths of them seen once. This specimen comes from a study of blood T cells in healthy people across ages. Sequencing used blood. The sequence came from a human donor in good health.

As DNA, the CDR3 is TGCAGTGCTAGAGGTCTAGCGGTTGACGAGCAGTACTTC. Protein product: CSARGLAVDEQYF. V is TRBV20-1 and J is TRBJ2-7; 7 positions agree with TRBD2. The ends lost 1 base at V and 5 bases at J; junction bases unmatched: 5. The germline gives CDR1 DFQATT, CDR2 SNEGSKA (reference sequence). This CDR3 contains 13 residues.